Following are 10 T cell receptor beta chains from one sample sequenced in a study of monozygotic twins with inflammatory bowel disease. From the 5' RACE reads, TCRdb lists one entry per CDR3 protein and no DNA. Reported are approximately 160,000 distinct CDR3 sequences; the ten largest clones contain around 6.8%. What was sequenced was blood. The receptors were sampled from a human donor with ulcerative colitis or Crohn's disease, or a healthy co-twin of an affected twin (not recorded which).

The V call is TRBV7-8, the J call TRBJ2-3; the TCRdb D gene call, TRBD2, has no DNA to confirm it. This CDR3 contains 15 residues. Germline CDR1 SGHVS, CDR2 FQNEAQ. CDR3 region: CASSLAGGPTDTQYF.

The chain couples TRBV19 to TRBJ2-1. This CDR3 is built from 14 residues. Germline loops: CDR1 LNHDA, CDR2 SQIVND (reference sequence). CDR3 loop: CASSRVGSYNEQFF.

V and J are TRBV11-2 and TRBJ2-7. The CDR3 totals 14 residues. CDR1 and CDR2 from the germline V gene are SGHAT and FQNNGV. The CDR3 spells CASSPGRGSYEQYF. The whole variable domain, filled in from reference TRBV11-2 and TRBJ2-7, reads EAGVAQSPRYKIIEKRQSVAFWCNPISGHATLYWYQQILGQGPKLLIQFQNNGVVDDSQLPKDRFSAERLKGVDSTLKIQPAKLEDSAVYLCASSPGRGSYEQYFGPGTRLTVT.

This chain uses TRBV10-3 with TRBJ2-5; TCRdb lists TRBD1, though no DNA is available to test this call. The CDR3 runs 14 residues. Germline V gene sequence: CDR1 ENHRY, CDR2 SYGVKD. CDR3 sequence: CAISGDRGWETQYF.

V is TRBV28 and J is TRBJ2-5; TCRdb's D gene call, TRBD2, goes unchecked for lack of DNA. Germline V gene data show CDR1 as MDHEN and CDR2 as SYDVKM. There are 15 residues in the CDR3. This CDR3 reads CASSLSSSGKETQYF.

This chain uses TRBV27 with TRBJ2-1; checking the TCRdb D call of TRBD1 is not possible without DNA. CDR1 is MNHEY and CDR2 is SMNVEV in the germline V gene (reference sequence). The CDR3 sequence is 12 residues long. CDR3 protein: CASKKLGHEQFF.

The chain is built from TRBV5-1 and TRBJ1-1; TCRdb designates TRBD1, a call that cannot be tested without DNA. In germline, CDR1 is SGHRS, CDR2 YFSETQ. The CDR3 spans 13 residues. The chain's CDR3 is CASSMTENTEAFF.

The chain carries TRBV3-1 and TRBJ2-7; TCRdb proposes TRBD1, but this gene call is untestable without DNA. Germline V gene sequence: CDR1 LGHDT, CDR2 YNNKEL (reference sequence). The CDR3 length is 15 residues. The CDR3 region is CASSHPRQGKYEQYF.

The V and J genes are TRBV3-1 and TRBJ1-2; TCRdb returns TRBD1, unconfirmable since there is no DNA. CDR1 LGHDT and CDR2 YNNKEL come from the germline V gene (reference sequence). CDR3 length equals 14 residues. This chain's CDR3 is CASSQPWDRDGYTF. Drawing the rest from reference TRBV3-1 and TRBJ1-2, the complete variable domain is DTAVSQTPKYLVTQMGNDKSIKCEQNLGHDTMYWYKQDSKKFLKIMFSYNNKELIINETVPNRFSPKSPDKAHLNLHINSLELGDSAVYFCASSQPWDRDGYTFGSGTRLTVV.

This sequence joins TRBV11-2 and TRBJ1-3. Germline V gene sequence: CDR1 SGHAT, CDR2 FQNNGV. The length of the CDR3 is 14 residues. CDR3 protein: CASSLEPSGNTIYF.